The present entry profiles one T cell receptor beta chain with its context. It lacks a known antigen. Base qualities were left out, and no much larger clone turns up one base away. The sample originates from a study of blood T cell repertoires in COVID-19 (TCRdb year 2020). The study in broad terms: Samples covering the acute and convalescent phases of COVID-19 were provided by collaborators in the United States, Italy and Spain. A freely available public database, intended as a resource for researchers studying the immune response to SARS-CoV-2, is where the repertoires were released. The material from the prospective study consisted of cDNA or gDNA derived from T cells, B-cell-depleted T cells, or PBMCs. The samples were drawn from the first 160 participants of the ongoing ImmuneRACE study and from 1,254 subjects provided by 6 global collaborators. A de-identified subject ID, COVID-19 status, age in years and sex were almost always included in the sample metadata. The dataset comprised deeply sampled blood TCRbeta repertoires from subjects exposed to, actively infected with, or recovered from COVID-19. HLA class I and class II types, where available, came from metadata supplied by the sample provider rather than from assay-based typing. Points the paper makes about the study in general: The quantity of clinical and demographic metadata differed by source and by participant and was supplied without curation.

TCRbeta CDR3 regions were amplified from genomic DNA using the immunoSEQ Assay, a bias-controlled multiplex PCR. For the original study's pipeline: The number of nucleated cells in each sample was estimated by amplification of reference gene primers within the assay. To quantify the absolute abundance of each unique TCRbeta CDR3 rearrangement, sequence reads were collapsed and filtered. For each sample, productive Simpson clonality was calculated as the square root of Simpson's diversity index across productive rearrangements. The source is immuneACCESS, and TCRdb retained only in-frame sequences with V and J called. Part of the clones is not carried over; for the studies checked, unresolved V genes explain less than half of this, and the remainder is unexplained. V, J and clone size are those of that table, while D and trimming were read from the DNA. For this sample there are about 200,000 clones; around nine tenths appear just once. About 6% of the sample lies in the top ten.

Another Seattle source contributed samples from volunteer blood donors who had recovered from COVID-19. The collaborating institutions used their own protocols to collect whole blood in K2EDTA tubes. For TCRbeta analysis, collaborators shipped samples in one of three forms: frozen whole blood, isolated PBMCs, or DNA extracted from either of those sample types. The CDR3 contains 14 residues, cysteine and phenylalanine counted. The read is trimmed to its CDR3 DNA, 42 bases read in frame from base 1. The germline V and J ends show losses of 1 base and 5 bases respectively, and no gene match explains 5 bases of the junction. Per the germline V gene (reference sequence), SEHNR is the CDR1 and FQNEAQ is the CDR2.

This clonotype was sampled from a man in his fifties or sixties who had recovered from COVID-19. Sequenced material: peripheral blood. The chain joins TRBV7-9 to TRBJ2-7, with 7 junctional bases fitting TRBD1. The DNA is TGTGCCAGCAGCTTAGAACAGGGGCCCCACGAGCAGTACTTC. The encoded protein is CASSLEQGPHEQYF.